One sample yielded the 23 T cell receptor beta chains listed below, sequenced in a study of memory CD4+ T cells and cytomegalovirus serostatus. Data came from immunoSEQ multiplex PCR; TCRdb stores just in-frame clones and leaves some out. The sample has roughly 45,000 clones; about three quarters are singletons. The sort gate was single viable CD3+CD4+CD8-CD45RO+ cells for memory CD4+ T cells. The sequenced sample was memory CD4+ T cells from blood. The source is an adult in good health and CMV-seronegative.

This sequence joins TRBV28 and TRBJ1-4; 10 positions agree with TRBD1. From germline, CDR1 is MDHEN and CDR2 SYDVKM. The CDR3 has 14 amino acids. Losses at the gene ends were 9 bases for V and 7 bases for J; bases not matched to a gene: 8. The CDR3 DNA follows: TGTGCCAGTTGGGGGACAGGGGTCACTGAAAAACTGTTTTTT. This gives the protein CASWGTGVTEKLFF.

V gene TRBV19 combines with J gene TRBJ2-1; 12 nucleotides line up with TRBD2. J was trimmed by 6 bases and V by 6 bases; bases with no gene match: 3. Germline-derived CDR1 and CDR2 are LNHDA and SQIVND (reference sequence). The CDR3 is 14 amino acids. CDR3 sequence: CASSTLAGGNEQFF. CDR3 nucleotide sequence: TGTGCCAGTAGCACACTAGCGGGAGGCAATGAGCAGTTCTTC.

V is TRBV5-1 and J is TRBJ2-3; unclear D gene. The V end lost 3 bases, the J end lost 4 bases, and 6 bases lay between the germline ends. The CDR3 has 12 amino acids. Germline lookup yields CDR1 SGHRS and CDR2 YFSETQ. In nucleotides, the CDR3 is TGCGCCAGCAGCTCCCCCGCAGATACGCAGTATTTT. It specifies CASSSPADTQYF.

The chain links TRBV28 to TRBJ1-1; D ambiguous. The germline V gene encodes CDR1 MDHEN and CDR2 SYDVKM. V lost 5 bases to trimming and J lost 7 bases, with 5 bases between them. The CDR3 is 10 residues long. The DNA of the CDR3 is TGTGCCAGCAGTACCAGTGAAGCTTTCTTT. This gives the protein CASSTSEAFF.

This clone was recorded once. The rearrangement uses TRBV5-1 and TRBJ1-1; TRBD1 matches 7 bases. V shed 3 bases, J shed 5 bases, and the junction held 10 bases outside the gene matches. The V gene's germline CDR1 is SGHRS and CDR2 YFSETQ. The CDR3 spans 15 residues. The DNA for the CDR3 is TGCGCCAGCAGCTCCGTGGGCAGGGGGGTAACTGAAGCTTTCTTT. Translation gives CASSSVGRGVTEAFF.

In DNA form, the CDR3 reads TGTGCCAGCAGCCAAAACTATTACACTGAAGCTTTCTTT. Encoded protein: CASSQNYYTEAFF. V gene TRBV14 combines with J gene TRBJ1-1, with no clear D. The germline gives CDR1 SGHDN, CDR2 FVKESK. This CDR3 has 13 residues. The V end lost 2 bases, the J end lost 3 bases, and 7 bases lay between the germline ends. Looking up the rest from reference TRBV14 and TRBJ1-1 gives the full variable domain: EAGVTQFPSHSVIEKGQTVTLRCDPISGHDNLYWYRRVMGKEIKFLLHFVKESKQDESGMPNNRFLAERTGGTYSTLKVQPAELEDSGVYFCASSQNYYTEAFFGQGTRLTVV.

The rearrangement links TRBV19 to TRBJ1-6; D might be TRBD1 (6 bases). V dropped 5 bases and J dropped 8 bases, with 19 bases sitting between them. Germline V lookup: CDR1 LNHDA, CDR2 SQIVND (reference sequence). This CDR3 spans 16 amino acids. CDR3 nucleotides: TGTGCCAGTAGTCCGGGGGGCCCGGGAGGCTATTCACCCCTCCACTTT. Protein product: CASSPGGPGGYSPLHF.

V gene TRBV7-9 combines with J gene TRBJ1-3; D gene uncertain. V was trimmed by 5 bases and J by 8 bases, leaving 10 bases between them. Germline CDR1 SEHNR, CDR2 FQNEAQ (reference sequence). The CDR3 runs to 12 residues. The CDR3 region is CASSPQSDTIYF. DNA for the CDR3: TGTGCCAGCAGCCCCCAATCGGACACCATATATTTT.

V and J are TRBV15 and TRBJ1-5; 7 bases match TRBD1. Germline CDR1 LNHNV, CDR2 YYDKDF (reference sequence). With 9 bases clipped from V and 4 bases from J, the junction kept 9 bases outside the gene matches. The CDR3 is 14 residues long. The CDR3 DNA sequence: TGTGCCACTTCCCCGGGACAGACAAATCAGCCCCAGCATTTT. This encodes CATSPGQTNQPQHF.

The chain joins TRBV27 to TRBJ2-2, with D unresolved. The CDR3 length is 14 residues. Trimming took off 3 bases at V and 1 base at J, with 6 bases between the two ends. Germline V CDR1 and CDR2: MNHEY, SMNVEV (reference sequence). The CDR3 sequence: CASSLGRNTGELFF. For the CDR3, the DNA is TGTGCCAGCAGTTTGGGAAGGAACACCGGGGAGCTGTTTTTT.

The chain couples TRBV5-1 to TRBJ1-3; D possibly corresponds to TRBD1 (5 bases). The V gene's germline CDR1 is SGHRS and CDR2 YFSETQ. V gave up 3 bases and J gave up 0 bases, with 7 bases separating them. The CDR3 has 14 residues. In DNA, the CDR3 is TGCGCCAGCAGCTCGACAGTCTCTGGAAACACCATATATTTT. It yields the protein CASSSTVSGNTIYF.

The chain employs TRBV5-6 and TRBJ2-7; D possibly corresponds to TRBD1 (7 bases). V lost 0 bases to trimming and J lost 4 bases, with 20 bases between them. This CDR3 has 17 amino acids. In germline, CDR1 is SGHDT, CDR2 YYEEEE. The CDR3, as DNA: TGTGCCAGCAGCTTGGGTCAGACCTCAGGGGGAGGTTACGAGCAGTACTTC. It codes for CASSLGQTSGGGYEQYF.

This clone has a handful of counts. The chain joins TRBV30 to TRBJ1-1, with 8 nucleotides matching TRBD1. V was pared by 2 bases and J by 11 bases, with 7 bases of the junction left unmatched. The germline CDR1 and CDR2 sequences are GTSNPN and SVGIG (reference sequence). The CDR3 has 12 residues. CDR3 coding DNA: TGTGCCTGGAGTACCCAACAGGGGGAGGCTTTCTTT. Translating it yields CAWSTQQGEAFF. Looking up the rest from reference TRBV30 and TRBJ1-1 gives the full variable domain: SQTIHQWPATLVQPVGSPLSLECTVEGTSNPNLYWYRQAAGRGLQLLFYSVGIGQISSEVPQNLSASRPQDRQFILSSKKLLLSDSGFYLCAWSTQQGEAFFGQGTRLTVV.

V is TRBV23-1 and J is TRBJ2-2; 9 bases match TRBD1. TRBV23-1 is an open reading frame whose function is uncertain. The CDR3 runs to 18 residues. The J segment lost 7 bases and the V segment lost 3 bases, leaving 15 bases of the junction unmatched. CDR3 loop: CASSHPPVWTGANGELFF. CDR3 bases: TGCGCCAGCAGTCACCCCCCCGTTTGGACAGGGGCGAACGGGGAGCTGTTTTTT.

V usage is TRBV6-1 and J usage is TRBJ1-5; 7 nucleotides align to TRBD1. This CDR3 is 14 amino acids long. V was pared by 6 bases and J by 2 bases, with 4 bases of the junction left unmatched. Germline-derived CDR1 and CDR2 are MNHNS and SASEGT. CDR3: CASSLGTGNQPQHF. The CDR3 nucleotides are TGTGCCAGCAGCTTAGGGACAGGCAATCAGCCCCAGCATTTT.

This clone has a single count. J is TRBJ2-3 and V is TRBV10-3; D is uncertain. Germline-derived CDR1 and CDR2 are ENHRY and SYGVKD. Trimming took off 4 bases at V and 0 bases at J, with 5 bases between the two ends. The CDR3 spans 13 residues. CDR3 sequence (DNA): TGTGCCATCAGTGCCCTAAGCACAGATACGCAGTATTTT. Its protein product is CAISALSTDTQYF.

This clone was recorded only once. This chain links TRBV11-3 with TRBJ2-2; a possible D gene is TRBD2 (5 bases). Trimming removed 5 bases at V and 0 bases at J, with 13 bases between. The CDR3 sequence is 16 residues long. The germline CDR1 and CDR2 sequences are SGHNT and YENEEA. The CDR3 region is CASSPAISANTGELFF. The CDR3 nucleotides read TGTGCCAGCAGCCCTGCAATTAGCGCGAACACCGGGGAGCTGTTTTTT.

The chain is built from TRBV28 and TRBJ2-5; TRBD1 agrees at 10 bases. J was trimmed by 4 bases and V by 6 bases; bases with no gene match: 14. Germline CDR1 and CDR2: MDHEN and SYDVKM. The CDR3 is made up of 17 amino acids. This CDR3 is CASRGDRGNKDGETQYF. Here the CDR3 DNA reads TGTGCCAGCAGGGGGGACAGGGGTAATAAGGACGGAGAGACCCAGTACTTC.

V usage is TRBV5-6 and J usage is TRBJ1-2, with 8 bases fitting TRBD1. In germline, CDR1 is SGHDT, CDR2 YYEEEE. Trimming removed 5 bases from V and 4 bases from J; junction bases left unmatched: 4. The CDR3 spans 13 residues. The CDR3 DNA reads TGTGCCAGCAGTTATACAGGGGGCTATGGCTACACCTTC. It translates to CASSYTGGYGYTF.

The V gene is TRBV9, the J gene TRBJ1-2; D uncertain. The CDR3 runs 14 residues. Germline-derived CDR1 and CDR2 are SGDLS and YYNGEE. Trimming pared 0 bases from V and 3 bases from J, leaving 9 bases between. The CDR3 sequence: CASSVGEAYYGYTF. The CDR3 DNA reads as TGTGCCAGCAGCGTAGGTGAAGCTTACTATGGCTACACCTTC.

This clone was seen once. V and J are TRBV4-2 and TRBJ1-2; D gene uncertain. The CDR3 is made up of 14 amino acids. Looked up from germline, CDR1 is LGHNA and CDR2 is YNFKEQ. V lost 4 bases, J lost 0 bases, and 9 bases lay in between. DNA for the CDR3: TGTGCCAGCAGCCCGACGGACCCTAACTATGGCTACACCTTC. Protein sequence: CASSPTDPNYGYTF.

This clone has only a few counts. The DNA of the CDR3 is TGTGCCAGTAGTTTCATAGCGGGGGCCTACAATGAGCAGTTCTTC. Translated: CASSFIAGAYNEQFF. This chain connects TRBV19 to TRBJ2-1, with TRBD2 matching 9 bases. The CDR3 covers 15 residues. Germline assignment: CDR1 LNHDA and CDR2 SQIVND (reference sequence). Trimming removed 5 bases from V and 2 bases from J; junction bases left unmatched: 4.

This chain links TRBV5-1 with TRBJ1-1; TRBD1 agrees at 9 bases. The trim removed 4 bases at V and 5 bases at J, leaving 9 bases unmatched. The CDR3 is 15 amino acids. Looked up from germline, CDR1 is SGHRS and CDR2 is YFSETQ. The chain's CDR3 is CASSTQTGGTTEAFF. DNA of the CDR3: TGCGCCAGCAGCACCCAGACAGGGGGTACGACTGAAGCTTTCTTT.